The sample holds a few counts of the clone carrying this T cell receptor (beta chain). Antigen specificity is unknown. The CDR3 covers 15 residues. The germline gives CDR1 MNHEY, CDR2 SMNVEV (reference sequence). V lost 5 bases to trimming and J lost 2 bases, with 16 bases between them. These data are taken from a study of PD-L1 blockade in urothelial cancer. Study information: The patients had undergone anywhere from 0 to 3 prior chemotherapy regimens. Whole-study findings and limits: At 3 weeks on treatment, tumor-associated clones expanded more with durable benefit.

Profiling relied on immunoSEQ multiplex PCR, and the TCRdb table lists in-frame clones only, not all of them. This table has 15,000 to 20,000 clones, 87% appearing once. The sequence came from a man over 45 with urothelial cancer. This rearrangement joins TRBV27 to TRBJ2-7; weak D call: TRBD1 (5 bases). The sequences come from PBMCs, collected around atezolizumab (anti-PD-L1) treatment. The CDR3 region has the DNA TGTGCCAGCAGTCCCGACCCAGGGTTGACCTACGAGCAGTACTTC. Its protein is CASSPDPGLTYEQYF.